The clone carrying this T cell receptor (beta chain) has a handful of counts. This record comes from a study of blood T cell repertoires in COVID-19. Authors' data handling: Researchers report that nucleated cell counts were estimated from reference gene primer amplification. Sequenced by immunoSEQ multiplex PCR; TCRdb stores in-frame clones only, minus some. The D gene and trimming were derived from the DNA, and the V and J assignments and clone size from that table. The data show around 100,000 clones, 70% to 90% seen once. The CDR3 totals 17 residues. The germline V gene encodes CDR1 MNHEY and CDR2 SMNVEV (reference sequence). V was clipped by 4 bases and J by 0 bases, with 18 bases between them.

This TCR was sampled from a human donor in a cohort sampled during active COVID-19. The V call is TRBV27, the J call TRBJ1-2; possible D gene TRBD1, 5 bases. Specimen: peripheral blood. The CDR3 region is CASSSYFTGGPNYGYTF. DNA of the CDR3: TGTGCCAGCAGTTCCTATTTTACAGGCGGTCCTAACTATGGCTACACCTTC.